This is a list of T cell receptor beta chains from one sample in a study of blood T cell repertoires in COVID-19. Here immunoSEQ multiplex PCR was the method, and the copy in TCRdb shows in-frame clones only, minus some. Of about 170,000 clones listed, approximately 92% are singletons. The sequenced material came from peripheral blood. The source of these receptors is a woman aged 50 to 65 with acute or convalescent COVID-19. The CDR3 runs from the conserved cysteine through the conserved F or W. D genes are given only for firm matches. Some rows have no size entry. The others give once, few or many, or a class for an expanded clone.

j_gene: TRBJ1-1
abundance: -
v_gene: TRBV4-1
d_gene: -
CDR3nt: TGCGCCAGCAGCCATCCTGATGAGGGAATCACTGAAGCTTTCTTT
CDR3aa: CASSHPDEGITEAFF

j_gene: TRBJ1-4
abundance: -
v_gene: TRBV6-5
d_gene: -
CDR3nt: TGTGCCACCACCGGGGGTGAAAAACTGTTTTTT
CDR3aa: CATTGGEKLFF

j_gene: TRBJ2-1
abundance: few
v_gene: TRBV12-5
d_gene: -
CDR3nt: TGTGCTAGTGTCCCCCGGACAGAATACAATGAGCAGTTCTTC
CDR3aa: CASVPRTEYNEQFF

j_gene: TRBJ1-2
abundance: -
v_gene: TRBV9
d_gene: TRBD1
CDR3nt: TGTGCCAGCGGAAACAGGGGTTCGGGTGGCTACACCTTC
CDR3aa: CASGNRGSGGYTF

j_gene: TRBJ1-2
abundance: -
v_gene: TRBV19
d_gene: TRBD1
CDR3nt: TGTGCCAGTAACCCCTCACAGGGGGACTATGGCTACACCTTC
CDR3aa: CASNPSQGDYGYTF

j_gene: TRBJ2-1
abundance: -
v_gene: TRBV2
d_gene: -
CDR3nt: TGTGCCAGCAGTGATTACCCCGGCACTAACAATGAGCAGTTCTTC
CDR3aa: CASSDYPGTNNEQFF

j_gene: TRBJ2-7
abundance: -
v_gene: TRBV3-1/TRBV3-2
d_gene: -
CDR3nt: TGTGCCAGCAGCCGTTCGGGCGAGCAGTACTTC
CDR3aa: CASSRSGEQYF

j_gene: TRBJ1-6
abundance: -
v_gene: TRBV19
d_gene: -
CDR3nt: TGTGCCAGTAGTATTAAGGGGTATAATTCACCCCTCCACTTT
CDR3aa: CASSIKGYNSPLHF

j_gene: TRBJ1-6
abundance: -
v_gene: TRBV6-1
d_gene: -
CDR3nt: TGTGCCAGCAGTGAACAGGTGAATTCACCCCTCCACTTT
CDR3aa: CASSEQVNSPLHF

j_gene: TRBJ1-1
abundance: -
v_gene: TRBV11-1
d_gene: -
CDR3nt: TGTGCCAGCAGCGGGGGGATTTCGAACACTGAAGCTTTCTTT
CDR3aa: CASSGGISNTEAFF

j_gene: TRBJ2-7
abundance: -
v_gene: TRBV14
d_gene: -
CDR3nt: TGTGCCAGCAGCCAGACGGGAAGGGTCGAGCAGTACTTC
CDR3aa: CASSQTGRVEQYF

j_gene: TRBJ1-5
abundance: once
v_gene: TRBV5-3
d_gene: TRBD1
CDR3nt: TGTGCCAGAAGCTTCCAAACCAATTCCGGACAGGGCAACAATCAGCCCCAGCATTTT
CDR3aa: CARSFQTNSGQGNNQPQHF

j_gene: TRBJ1-1
abundance: -
v_gene: TRBV18
d_gene: TRBD1
CDR3nt: TGTGCCAGCTCTCCAAATACCGGGACAGGGGGTCCTGAAGCTTTCTTT
CDR3aa: CASSPNTGTGGPEAFF